The following is a T cell receptor (beta chain) sequence with its context. This sample is drawn from a study of blood T cell repertoires in COVID-19. Whole-study context: From the United States, Italy and Spain came samples of acute and convalescent COVID-19. The analysed material was cDNA or gDNA that came from T cells, B-cell-depleted T cells, or PBMCs.

Source study methods: Reference gene primers were amplified, and this amplification served to estimate nucleated cell counts. Clones were sequenced by immunoSEQ multiplex PCR, and TCRdb holds only the in-frame ones, with some missing. The V and J calls and the clone size are those of that table, but D and trimming were determined from the DNA. The sample contains around 72,000 clones, just over 85% of which appear only once. Germline values: CDR1 SQVTM, CDR2 ANQGSEA. The CDR3 runs 13 residues. Trimming removed 6 bases from V and 3 bases from J; junction bases left unmatched: 5. The sequenced material came from peripheral blood. The V gene is TRBV29-1, the J gene TRBJ1-2; 9 bases align to TRBD1. The clonotype was recovered from a man in his 70s with active or convalescent COVID-19. The CDR3 loop is CSVPRDRDYGYTF. CDR3 bases: TGCAGCGTACCCCGGGACAGGGACTATGGCTACACCTTC.